The 5 T cell receptor beta chains below were found in one sample sequenced in a study of T cell responses to AZD1222 COVID-19 vaccine. The repertoire was sequenced with immunoSEQ multiplex PCR; TCRdb's copy has only in-frame clones and lacks some. The sample contains 70,000 to 100,000 clones, more than 85% of which appear only once. The starting material was peripheral blood, obtained 28 days after the second AZD1222 dose. Every receptor here comes from an adult who received the AZD1222 COVID-19 vaccine.

This chain connects TRBV9 to TRBJ1-2; 7 nucleotides line up with TRBD1. The V and J ends lost 4 bases and 8 bases, in that order; junction bases with no gene match: 23. Germline assignment: CDR1 SGDLS and CDR2 YYNGEE. CDR3 length: 18 amino acids. The CDR3 reads CASSPRPLGTALAGGYTF. In DNA form, the CDR3 reads TGTGCCAGCAGCCCTCGCCCCCTAGGGACAGCTTTAGCGGGCGGCTACACCTTC. Filled out from reference TRBV9 and TRBJ1-2, the complete variable domain reads DSGVTQTPKHLITATGQRVTLRCSPRSGDLSVYWYQQSLDQGLQFLIQYYNGEERAKGNILERFSAQQFPDLHSELNLSSLELGDSALYFCASSPRPLGTALAGGYTFGSGTRLTVV.

V and J are TRBV27 and TRBJ2-7; 8 bases are shared with TRBD1. Germline loops: CDR1 MNHEY, CDR2 SMNVEV (reference sequence). The CDR3 contains 13 residues. V lost 6 bases and J lost 5; bases outside the gene matches: 6. The CDR3 spells CASRDDRGHEQYF. CDR3 nucleotide sequence: TGTGCCAGCAGAGATGACAGGGGCCACGAGCAGTACTTC.

The V call is TRBV5-6, the J call TRBJ1-2; TRBD1 matches 12 bases. V lost 4 bases, J lost 4 bases, and 8 bases stayed unmatched. The CDR3 runs to 16 residues. Germline CDR1 and CDR2: SGHDT and YYEEEE. CDR3 loop: CASSLGQGAGSYGYTF. In DNA form, the CDR3 reads TGTGCCAGCAGCCTGGGACAGGGGGCCGGTAGCTATGGCTACACCTTC.

The J gene is TRBJ2-1, the V gene TRBV6-5; no clear D gene. V was clipped by 4 bases and J by 2 bases, with 3 bases between them. The CDR3 extends over 12 amino acids. The V gene's germline CDR1 is MNHEY and CDR2 SVGAGI. CDR3 sequence: CASSSTYNEQFF. In DNA form, the CDR3 reads TGTGCCAGCAGTTCCACCTACAATGAGCAGTTCTTC.

This chain connects TRBV4-1 to TRBJ1-1, with TRBD1 as a possible D gene (5 bases). This CDR3 contains 15 residues. Germline V lookup: CDR1 MGHRA, CDR2 YSYEKL. V lost 6 bases and J 0 bases, leaving 14 bases between the germline ends. DNA for the CDR3: TGCGCCAGCAGTCCTTTGAGGGACCTGAACACTGAAGCTTTCTTT. Its translation is CASSPLRDLNTEAFF.